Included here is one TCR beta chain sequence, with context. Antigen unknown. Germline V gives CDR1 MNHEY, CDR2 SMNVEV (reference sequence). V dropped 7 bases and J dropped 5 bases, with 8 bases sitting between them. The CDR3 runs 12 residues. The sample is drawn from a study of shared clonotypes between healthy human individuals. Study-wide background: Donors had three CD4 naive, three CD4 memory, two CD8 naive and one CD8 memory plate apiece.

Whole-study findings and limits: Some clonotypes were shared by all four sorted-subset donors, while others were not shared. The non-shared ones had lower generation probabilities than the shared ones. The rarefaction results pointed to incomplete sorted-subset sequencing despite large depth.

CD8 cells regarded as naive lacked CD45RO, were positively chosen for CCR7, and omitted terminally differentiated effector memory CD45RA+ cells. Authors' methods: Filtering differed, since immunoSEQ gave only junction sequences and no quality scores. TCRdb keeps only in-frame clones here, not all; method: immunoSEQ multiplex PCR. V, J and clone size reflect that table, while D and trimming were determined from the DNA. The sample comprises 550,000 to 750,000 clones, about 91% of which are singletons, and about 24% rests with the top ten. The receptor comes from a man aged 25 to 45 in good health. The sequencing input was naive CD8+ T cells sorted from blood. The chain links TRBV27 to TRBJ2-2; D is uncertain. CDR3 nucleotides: TGTGCCAGCAACAGAGGTACCGGGGAGCTGTTTTTT. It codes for CASNRGTGELFF.